Following are 21 T cell receptor beta chains from one sample sequenced in a study of blood T cell repertoires in COVID-19. Clones were read by immunoSEQ multiplex PCR, and TCRdb kept only the in-frame ones, dropping some. The table lists 150,000 to 200,000 clones, about 86% of them singletons, with roughly 24% in the top ten. Source material: PBMCs or T cells enriched from blood (not recorded which). Source of these receptors: a woman in her 40s in a cohort exposed to, infected with or recovered from COVID-19 (not recorded which).

The chain carries TRBV7-8 and TRBJ2-3; 8 nucleotides line up with TRBD2. Germline V gene lookup returns CDR1 SGHVS and CDR2 FQNEAQ. This CDR3 spans 17 amino acids. V lost 5 bases to trimming and J lost 0 bases; unmatched junction nucleotides: 10. In DNA, the CDR3 is TGTGCCAGCAGCCCCCCAAGGCGGGAGGTTAGCACAGATACGCAGTATTTT. Encoded protein: CASSPPRREVSTDTQYF.

The V call is TRBV3-1 (or the pseudogene TRBV3-2), the J call TRBJ1-3, with 10 bases lining up with TRBD1. The CDR3 is made up of 16 amino acids. Trimming at V came to 2 bases and at J to 5 bases, leaving 6 bases not matched to a gene. Germline lookup yields CDR1 LGHDT and CDR2 YNNKEL (reference sequence). The CDR3 DNA reads as TGTGCCAGCAGCCAATCCCCGGGACAGGGGAGAAACACCATATATTTT. Amino acids: CASSQSPGQGRNTIYF.

This clone was counted a single time. The rearrangement links TRBV4-1 to TRBJ2-3; TRBD2 is a possible D gene (6 bases). The germline CDR1 and CDR2 sequences are MGHRA and YSYEKL. The V gene lost 1 base and the J gene lost 4 bases, with 12 bases spanning the gap. The CDR3 has 15 residues. CDR3 sequence (DNA): TGCGCCAGCAGCCAAGTTACGGGGGTACCAGATACGCAGTATTTT. Its translation is CASSQVTGVPDTQYF.

The chain is built from TRBV9 and TRBJ1-6, with D unclear. The V end lost 3 bases, the J end lost 0 bases, and 7 bases lay between the germline ends. CDR3 size: 15 residues. From germline, CDR1 is SGDLS and CDR2 YYNGEE. This CDR3 reads CASSEAGSYNSPLHF. The DNA of the CDR3 is TGTGCCAGCAGCGAGGCGGGCTCCTATAATTCACCCCTCCACTTT.

The chain combines TRBV5-5 with TRBJ2-1; 10 positions match TRBD2. The CDR3 has 17 residues. CDR1 and CDR2 (germline): SGHKS, YYEKEE (reference sequence). With V trimmed by 2 bases and J by 10 bases, 15 bases remained unmatched. For the CDR3, the DNA is TGTGCCAGCAGCTTTGGAACCAGCGGGGGGGCCGTGGGCGAGCAGTTCTTC. It is translated as CASSFGTSGGAVGEQFF.

The chain couples TRBV11-2 to TRBJ1-5, with D perhaps TRBD1 (5 bases). This CDR3 has 13 residues. From germline, CDR1 is SGHAT and CDR2 FQNNGV. With 8 bases removed from V and 7 bases from J, the gap between germline ends came to 15 bases. The CDR3 nucleotides are TGTGCCAGCGGGCGGGGGGTAGGCCAGCCCCAGCATTTT. It encodes CASGRGVGQPQHF.

J is TRBJ1-4 and V is TRBV4-3; 8 positions agree with TRBD1. Germline V CDR1 and CDR2: LGHNA, YSLEER. The CDR3 contains 17 residues. Germline trimming cut 1 base from V and 8 bases from J; bases unmatched to any gene: 12. The CDR3 nucleotides are TGCGCCAGCAGCCAAGTTGTGGGTAGGGCAGGGGGCGAAAAACTGTTTTTT. Translating it yields CASSQVVGRAGGEKLFF.

The chain joins TRBV19 to TRBJ1-3; D call uncertain. The length of the CDR3 is 14 residues. CDR1 and CDR2 from the germline V gene are LNHDA and SQIVND (reference sequence). Trimming pared 5 bases from V and 0 bases from J, leaving 8 bases between. CDR3 sequence (DNA): TGTGCCAGTAGTTTGTCAGGCTCTGGAAACACCATATATTTT. Translation: CASSLSGSGNTIYF.

The gene calls are TRBV25-1 and TRBJ1-1; 8 nucleotides line up with TRBD1. The CDR3 extends over 13 amino acids. Germline loops: CDR1 MGHDK, CDR2 SYGVNS. Losses at the gene ends were 6 bases for V and 2 bases for J; bases not matched to a gene: 2. The CDR3 is CASRDRENTEAFF. The CDR3 coding sequence is TGTGCCAGCAGGGACAGGGAAAACACTGAAGCTTTCTTT.

The chain employs TRBV4-3 and TRBJ2-1, with TRBD1 as a possible D gene (5 bases). Deletions cut 0 bases from V and 4 bases from J, with 7 bases between. Germline V gives CDR1 LGHNA, CDR2 YSLEER. The CDR3 has 14 residues. In DNA form, the CDR3 reads TGCGCCAGCAGCCAAGAGGACATTTACAATGAGCAGTTCTTC. It codes for CASSQEDIYNEQFF.

This chain joins TRBV5-6 and TRBJ1-5; D might be TRBD1 (6 bases). The CDR3 contains 14 residues. The V end lost 1 base, the J end lost 5 bases, and 10 bases lay between the germline ends. CDR1 SGHDT and CDR2 YYEEEE come from the germline V gene. The CDR3 loop reads CASSLLGADQPQHF. In DNA form, the CDR3 reads TGTGCCAGCAGCTTGTTGGGGGCAGATCAGCCCCAGCATTTT.

This chain connects TRBV11-2 to TRBJ2-7; D unresolved. Germline CDR1 reads SGHAT; CDR2 reads FQNNGV. Trimming removed 5 bases at V and 6 bases at J, with 14 bases between. The CDR3 is 13 amino acids. The CDR3 is CASSRGDKREQYF. The CDR3 DNA follows: TGTGCCAGCAGCCGCGGCGATAAGCGCGAGCAGTACTTC. Variable domain in full (rest from reference TRBV11-2 and TRBJ2-7): EAGVAQSPRYKIIEKRQSVAFWCNPISGHATLYWYQQILGQGPKLLIQFQNNGVVDDSQLPKDRFSAERLKGVDSTLKIQPAKLEDSAVYLCASSRGDKREQYFGPGTRLTVT.

The rearrangement links TRBV7-2 to TRBJ2-7, with 14 bases fitting TRBD2. CDR1 is SGHTA and CDR2 is FQGNSA in the germline V gene. The ends lost 5 bases at V and 7 bases at J; junction bases unmatched: 7. The CDR3 runs to 15 residues. The CDR3, as DNA: TGTGCCAGCAGCCTTAGGACTAGCGGGGGGCGGGAGCAGTACTTC. This codes for CASSLRTSGGREQYF.

This chain links TRBV5-1 with TRBJ2-1, with 7 bases fitting TRBD2. Losses at the gene ends were 3 bases for V and 9 bases for J; bases not matched to a gene: 6. The CDR3 contains 13 residues. The germline V gene encodes CDR1 SGHRS and CDR2 YFSETQ. For the CDR3, the DNA is TGCGCCAGCAGCTACGCGGGAGTGGTTGAGCAGTTCTTC. Protein product: CASSYAGVVEQFF.

The rearrangement links TRBV3-1 (or the pseudogene TRBV3-2) to TRBJ2-2, with 10 positions matching TRBD2. The CDR3 runs 15 residues. The V gene's germline CDR1 is LGHDT and CDR2 YNNKEL (reference sequence). Trimming at V came to 6 bases and at J to 6 bases, leaving 7 bases not matched to a gene. CDR3 sequence (DNA): TGTGCCAGCAGGGAGCTAGCGGGAGATCCCGGGGAGCTGTTTTTT. It specifies CASRELAGDPGELFF.

The chain couples TRBV19 to TRBJ1-1; D gene ambiguous. V lost 6 bases and J lost 3, with 11 bases in between. The CDR3 has 13 residues. The germline CDR1 and CDR2 sequences are LNHDA and SQIVND (reference sequence). CDR3 sequence: CASSLGGDTEAFF. The DNA of the CDR3 is TGTGCCAGTAGCCTCGGAGGAGACACTGAAGCTTTCTTT.

The V and J genes are TRBV11-3 and TRBJ2-5, with D maybe TRBD1 (6 bases). The germline V and J ends were trimmed by 5 bases and 2 bases, with 18 bases remaining between them. The germline gives CDR1 SGHNT, CDR2 YENEEA. The CDR3 loop spans 16 amino acids. CDR3 coding DNA: TGTGCCAGCAGCAATCCCTGGGGCAGGGGACAAGAGACCCAGTACTTC. This sequence encodes CASSNPWGRGQETQYF. The entire variable domain, with the rest obtained from reference TRBV11-3 and TRBJ2-5, is as follows: EAGVVQSPRYKIIEKKQPVAFWCNPISGHNTLYWYLQNLGQGPELLIRYENEEAVDDSQLPKDRFSAERLKGVDSTLKIQPAELGDSAVYLCASSNPWGRGQETQYFGPGTRLLVL.

The chain combines TRBV7-2 with TRBJ2-1; D is undetermined. The CDR3 spans 12 residues. V was clipped by 0 bases and J by 7 bases, with 4 bases between them. Germline CDR1 reads SGHTA; CDR2 reads FQGNSA. The DNA of the CDR3 is TGTGCCAGCAGCTTAGCTTCTAATGAGCAGTTCTTC. Amino acids: CASSLASNEQFF.

Worth noting for this clone: This sample also contains other DNA sequences that code for the same CDR3. The chain recombines TRBV19 with TRBJ2-1, with a possible D match to TRBD2 (5 bases). With 4 bases removed from V and 0 bases from J, the gap between germline ends came to 10 bases. Germline V gene sequence: CDR1 LNHDA, CDR2 SQIVND (reference sequence). The CDR3 runs to 15 residues. The CDR3 nucleotides are TGTGCCAGTAGTACGAGCGGAAGCTCCTACAATGAGCAGTTCTTC. Its translation: CASSTSGSSYNEQFF.

This chain links TRBV28 with TRBJ2-3, with TRBD2 as a possible D gene (6 bases). Between the trimmed V and J ends, which lost 6 bases and 6 bases, there was a span of 25 bases. The CDR3 spans 17 residues. Germline CDR1 MDHEN, CDR2 SYDVKM. In DNA form, the CDR3 reads TGTGCCAGCAGCCCCCGGACATACGGGGGAGGAGTGGATACGCAGTATTTT. Translating gives CASSPRTYGGGVDTQYF.

This chain connects TRBV11-2 to TRBJ2-5, with 13 bases aligning to TRBD2. The CDR3 has 16 amino acids. Germline CDR1 SGHAT, CDR2 FQNNGV. V was pared by 5 bases and J by 4 bases, with 7 bases of the junction left unmatched. CDR3 DNA: TGTGCCAGCAGCGGGCGGACTAGCGGGAGTGGAGAGACCCAGTACTTC. This codes for CASSGRTSGSGETQYF.